The 22 T cell receptor beta chains given below trace back to one sample, sequenced in a study of T cell responses to AZD1222 COVID-19 vaccine. Only in-frame clones appear in the TCRdb table, and some are missing; sequencing was by immunoSEQ multiplex PCR. The repertoire holds 150,000 to 200,000 clones, with 90% to 95% as singletons. The source material was peripheral blood, sampled on day 0 of AZD1222 vaccination. These receptors were obtained from an adult in good health.

This rearrangement joins TRBV19 to TRBJ1-6; TRBD1 matches at 7 bases. Per germline, CDR1 LNHDA and CDR2 SQIVND (reference sequence). CDR3 length: 15 amino acids. V lost 4 bases to trimming and J lost 7 bases; unmatched junction nucleotides: 7. CDR3 protein: CASSTREGANSPLHF. The CDR3 nucleotides are TGTGCCAGTAGTACTCGGGAGGGGGCGAATTCACCCCTCCACTTT.

This chain uses TRBV21-1 with TRBJ2-5. TRBV21-1 is marked as a pseudogene. The CDR3 runs 12 residues. CDR3 DNA: TGTGCCAGCAGAGACGCTGAGGAGACCCAGTACTTC. Translation gives CASRDAEETQYF.

The V and J genes are TRBV19 and TRBJ2-5; 7 positions match TRBD1. The CDR3 sequence is 14 residues long. After removal of 6 bases from V and 5 bases from J, the junction contained 9 bases not matched to a gene. The germline CDR1 and CDR2 sequences are LNHDA and SQIVND (reference sequence). As DNA, the CDR3 is TGTGCCAGTAGGGATGAACAGGGGCAGGAGACCCAGTACTTC. This codes for CASRDEQGQETQYF.

The rearrangement joins TRBV9 to TRBJ1-1; D possibly corresponds to TRBD1 (5 bases). CDR3 length: 14 amino acids. V was cut by 3 bases and J by 8 bases, with 17 bases left in between. CDR1 is SGDLS and CDR2 is YYNGEE in the germline V gene. The CDR3 reads CASSEMPGPREAFF. CDR3 nucleotide sequence: TGTGCCAGCAGCGAAATGCCGGGACCCCGGGAAGCTTTCTTT.

This chain connects TRBV27 to TRBJ1-5; TRBD1 might be the D (5 bases). The germline V and J ends were trimmed by 2 bases and 6 bases, with 8 bases remaining between them. The CDR3 consists of 13 residues. CDR1 and CDR2 (germline): MNHEY, SMNVEV (reference sequence). CDR3 region: CASSLTGGQPQHF. For the CDR3, the DNA is TGTGCCAGCAGTTTAACAGGCGGTCAGCCCCAGCATTTT.

The rearrangement uses TRBV9 and TRBJ1-1, with 7 bases lining up with TRBD1. J gave up 0 bases and V 0 bases, and 14 bases lay outside the gene matches. The CDR3 contains 19 residues. Germline V gene sequence: CDR1 SGDLS, CDR2 YYNGEE. The CDR3 loop reads CASSVGVRGTASMNTEAFF. The DNA of the CDR3 is TGTGCCAGCAGCGTAGGGGTCAGGGGGACAGCAAGCATGAACACTGAAGCTTTCTTT.

V usage is TRBV4-3 and J usage is TRBJ1-4, with unresolved D. CDR1 and CDR2 from the germline V gene are LGHNA and YSLEER. This CDR3 comprises 16 residues. Trimming pared 0 bases from V and 3 bases from J, leaving 11 bases between. For the CDR3, the DNA is TGCGCCAGCAGCCAAGATGGTACGGGAGCTAATGAAAAACTGTTTTTT. Its translation is CASSQDGTGANEKLFF.

This clone was seen once. V usage is TRBV6-1 and J usage is TRBJ1-1; D unresolved. The germline V and J ends were trimmed by 3 bases and 4 bases, with 6 bases remaining between them. Germline V gene lookup returns CDR1 MNHNS and CDR2 SASEGT. The CDR3 contains 12 residues. This chain's CDR3 is CASSDLGTEAFF. The CDR3 region has the DNA TGTGCCAGCAGTGATCTCGGCACTGAAGCTTTCTTT.

The chain links TRBV29-1 to TRBJ1-3, with D uncertain. The V gene lost 7 bases and the J gene lost 0 bases, with 7 bases spanning the gap. The CDR3 spans 12 residues. Germline-derived CDR1 and CDR2 are SQVTM and ANQGSEA. CDR3 in amino acids: CSGGNSGNTIYF. CDR3 coding DNA: TGCAGCGGAGGGAACTCTGGAAACACCATATATTTT.

This rearrangement joins TRBV13 to TRBJ2-3, with a weak D call TRBD1 (5 bases). The germline V gene encodes CDR1 PRHDT and CDR2 FYEKMQ (reference sequence). The V gene lost 8 bases and the J gene lost 2 bases, with 32 bases spanning the gap. This CDR3 is built from 20 residues. As DNA, the CDR3 is TGTGCCAGCGATGCCCAGGGCCCGGGTTTCGGCCCCCAAACCACAGATACGCAGTATTTT. Residues: CASDAQGPGFGPQTTDTQYF. Full variable domain (rest looked up from reference TRBV13 and TRBJ2-3): AAGVIQSPRHLIKEKRETATLKCYPIPRHDTVYWYQQGPGQDPQFLISFYEKMQSDKGSIPDRFSAQQFSDYHSELNMSSLELGDSALYFCASDAQGPGFGPQTTDTQYFGPGTRLTVL.

The rearrangement joins TRBV6-4 to TRBJ2-7; 8 positions agree with TRBD1. Trimming at V came to 4 bases and at J to 6 bases, leaving 8 bases not matched to a gene. The CDR3 length is 14 residues. CDR1 and CDR2 from the germline V gene are MRHNA and SNTAGT. The CDR3 DNA follows: TGTGCCAGCAGTGGCGGGACAGGTAGCTTCGAGCAGTACTTC. It codes for CASSGGTGSFEQYF.

This chain connects TRBV5-8 to TRBJ2-3, with a weak D call TRBD1 (6 bases). The ends were cut back, 3 bases at V and 3 bases at J, with 14 bases in the middle. In germline, CDR1 is SGHTS, CDR2 YDEGEE. CDR3 size: 15 residues. The CDR3 here is CASSSYRAGTDTQYF. CDR3 DNA sequence: TGTGCCAGCAGCTCCTACAGGGCAGGGACAGATACGCAGTATTTT.

The chain joins TRBV6-2 or TRBV6-3 to TRBJ2-1; the D gene is possibly TRBD2 (7 bases). There are 15 residues in the CDR3. Germline CDR1 MNHEY, CDR2 SVGEGT. V lost 3 bases and J lost 9, with 18 bases in between. The chain's CDR3 is CASSYVGGGGGEQFF. The CDR3 bases are TGTGCCAGCAGTTATGTTGGAGGGGGAGGGGGTGAGCAGTTCTTC.

CDR3 amino acids: CASSQQRGTEAFF. CDR3 DNA: TGTGCCAGCAGCCAACAAAGGGGGACTGAAGCTTTCTTT. The chain employs TRBV14 and TRBJ1-1; tentatively, D is TRBD1 (6 bases). V lost 2 bases and J 5 bases, leaving 9 bases between the germline ends. The CDR3 totals 13 residues. The germline gives CDR1 SGHDN, CDR2 FVKESK.

The CDR3 sequence: CASRWGLAGPNEQFF. CDR3 sequence (DNA): TGTGCCAGCAGGTGGGGACTAGCGGGTCCGAATGAGCAGTTCTTC. The genes are TRBV28 and TRBJ2-1; 12 bases are a match to TRBD2. CDR3 length: 15 residues. The V and J ends lost 6 bases and 7 bases, in that order; junction bases with no gene match: 7. The germline gives CDR1 MDHEN, CDR2 SYDVKM.

V usage is TRBV13 and J usage is TRBJ2-2; TRBD2 matches 14 bases. V lost 5 bases and J lost 3; bases outside the gene matches: 8. The CDR3 covers 18 residues. Germline loops: CDR1 PRHDT, CDR2 FYEKMQ (reference sequence). The CDR3 loop is CASSKGLAGGPYTGELFF. The CDR3 nucleotides read TGTGCCAGCAGCAAAGGACTAGCGGGGGGTCCCTACACCGGGGAGCTGTTTTTT.

The rearrangement links TRBV24-1 to TRBJ1-5, with D perhaps matching TRBD1 (6 bases). Trimming cost V 5 bases and J 4 bases, with 11 bases left between them. Per germline, CDR1 KGHDR and CDR2 SFDVKD. The CDR3 runs to 14 residues. The CDR3 DNA sequence: TGTGCCACCAGTGGAGGGGGAACAAATCAGCCCCAGCATTTT. This sequence encodes CATSGGGTNQPQHF.

This sequence joins TRBV12-3 or TRBV12-4 and TRBJ1-6, with a weak D call TRBD1 (5 bases). V lost 7 bases and J 9 bases, leaving 13 bases between the germline ends. The CDR3 has 13 amino acids. CDR3 nucleotide sequence: TGTGCCAGCACCTTCGGGGGGGGTTCACCCCTCCACTTT. It encodes CASTFGGGSPLHF.

V and J are TRBV7-9 and TRBJ1-1, with TRBD1 identical over 7 bases. The V gene's germline CDR1 is SEHNR and CDR2 FQNEAQ (reference sequence). Trimming at V came to 5 bases and at J to 1 base, leaving 7 bases not matched to a gene. The CDR3 covers 15 residues. CDR3 in DNA: TGTGCCAGCAGCCCGATGGGACAGAGGAACACTGAAGCTTTCTTT. Residues: CASSPMGQRNTEAFF.

This chain uses TRBV28 with TRBJ1-1, with no clear D. Germline CDR1 and CDR2: MDHEN and SYDVKM. The CDR3 spans 15 residues. Deletions cut 5 bases from V and 1 base from J, with 14 bases between. CDR3 nucleotides: TGTGCCAGCAGTCCGATCCCGGGGAGGAACACTGAAGCTTTCTTT. Protein: CASSPIPGRNTEAFF.

As to this clone: Other DNA sequences of this sample code for an identical CDR3. The chain is built from TRBV5-1 and TRBJ1-2, with D possibly matching TRBD1 (5 bases). The CDR3 runs 13 residues. V lost 2 bases and J 4 bases, leaving 9 bases between the germline ends. CDR1 is SGHRS and CDR2 is YFSETQ in the germline V gene. The CDR3 coding sequence is TGCGCCAGCAGCTTAGAGGGGAGCTATGGCTACACCTTC. Its translation is CASSLEGSYGYTF.

This rearrangement joins TRBV18 to TRBJ2-1, with TRBD2 as a possible D gene (5 bases). Germline-derived CDR1 and CDR2 are KGHSH and LQKENI. The V gene lost 6 bases and the J gene lost 4 bases, with 16 bases spanning the gap. The CDR3 length is 15 residues. The CDR3 sequence: CASSALAGAYNEQFF. The CDR3 nucleotides read TGTGCCAGCTCCGCCTTGGCGGGCGCATACAATGAGCAGTTCTTC.